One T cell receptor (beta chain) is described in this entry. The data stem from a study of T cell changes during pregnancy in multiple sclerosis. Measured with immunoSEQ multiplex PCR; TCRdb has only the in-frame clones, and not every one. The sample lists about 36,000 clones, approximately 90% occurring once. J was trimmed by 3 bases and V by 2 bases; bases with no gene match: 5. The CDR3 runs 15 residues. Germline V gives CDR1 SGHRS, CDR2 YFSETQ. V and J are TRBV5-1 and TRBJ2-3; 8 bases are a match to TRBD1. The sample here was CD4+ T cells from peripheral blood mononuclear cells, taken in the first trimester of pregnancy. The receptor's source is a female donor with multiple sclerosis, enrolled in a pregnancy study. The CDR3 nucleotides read TGCGCCAGCAGCTTTCAGGACAGGGATACAGATACGCAGTATTTT. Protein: CASSFQDRDTDTQYF. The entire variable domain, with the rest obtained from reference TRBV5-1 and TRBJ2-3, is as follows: KAGVTQTPRYLIKTRGQQVTLSCSPISGHRSVSWYQQTPGQGLQFLFEYFSETQRNKGNFPGRFSGRQFSNSRSEMNVSTLELGDSALYLCASSFQDRDTDTQYFGPGTRLTVL.